A single sample gave rise to the 5 T cell receptor beta chains below, sequenced in a study of tumor-infiltrating lymphocytes in primary liver carcinoma. RNA was extracted from whole blood without cell sorting, alongside germline DNA. The template, approximately 500 ng total RNA, yielded TCR beta cDNA made with a constant-region primer. TCR beta libraries came from three nested multiplex PCR rounds using slightly modified ARM-PCR. TRBV1-TRBV30 forward primers paired with a C-beta reverse primer drove the first two PCR rounds, 10 cycles each. TCRdb reprocessed the multiplex PCR reads via MiXCR and lists one record per CDR3 protein. The sample has some 200,000 distinct CDR3 sequences; 65% are singletons. The material sequenced was peripheral blood. These receptors were obtained from an older woman with primary liver carcinoma and hepatitis B virus infection.

The chain is built from TRBV19 and TRBJ1-5, with 9 nucleotides matching TRBD1. The CDR3 has 15 amino acids. V trimming: 6 bases; J trimming: 4 bases; junction bases outside the gene matches: 7. CDR1 LNHDA and CDR2 SQIVND come from the germline V gene (reference sequence). CDR3 region: CASRSAGQGNQPQHF. The CDR3 nucleotides are TGTGCCAGTAGGTCAGCCGGACAGGGGAATCAGCCCCAGCATTTT.

This clonotype came up a few times. The chain links TRBV28 to TRBJ2-1; weak D call: TRBD2 (5 bases). From germline, CDR1 is MDHEN and CDR2 SYDVKM. The CDR3 runs 12 residues. Trimming pared 2 bases from V and 10 bases from J, leaving 9 bases between. DNA for the CDR3: TGTGCCAGCAGTTTAATGGCGGGCGAGCAGTTCTTC. It codes for CASSLMAGEQFF.

This clonotype was found many times. J is TRBJ2-2 and V is TRBV5-6; D might be TRBD1 or TRBD2, each matching 5 bases. CDR1 and CDR2 (germline): SGHDT, YYEEEE. The CDR3 is 16 residues long. V dropped 4 bases and J dropped 4 bases, with 17 bases sitting between them. This CDR3 is CASSTPLDGATGELFF. The CDR3 bases are TGTGCCAGCAGCACGCCCCTAGACGGGGCCACCGGGGAGCTGTTTTTT.

In the case of this clonotype: The junction does not match germline at one end; this may be a read error. The chain has TRBV6-6 and TRBJ2-3; D not resolved. The germline gives CDR1 MNHNY, CDR2 SVGAGI (reference sequence). CDR3 length: 11 residues. The CDR3: CASSSKLTQCF. DNA of the CDR3: TGTGCCAGCTCTTCTAAGCTTACGCAGTGTTTT.

This clonotype was observed a few times. J is TRBJ1-1 and V is TRBV13, with 8 bases that match TRBD1. CDR3 length equals 14 residues. J gave up 0 bases and V 5 bases, and 2 bases lay outside the gene matches. Germline assignment: CDR1 PRHDT and CDR2 FYEKMQ (reference sequence). This CDR3 is CASSRQGLNTEAFF. CDR3 sequence (DNA): TGTGCCAGCAGCCGACAGGGGCTGAACACTGAAGCTTTCTTT.